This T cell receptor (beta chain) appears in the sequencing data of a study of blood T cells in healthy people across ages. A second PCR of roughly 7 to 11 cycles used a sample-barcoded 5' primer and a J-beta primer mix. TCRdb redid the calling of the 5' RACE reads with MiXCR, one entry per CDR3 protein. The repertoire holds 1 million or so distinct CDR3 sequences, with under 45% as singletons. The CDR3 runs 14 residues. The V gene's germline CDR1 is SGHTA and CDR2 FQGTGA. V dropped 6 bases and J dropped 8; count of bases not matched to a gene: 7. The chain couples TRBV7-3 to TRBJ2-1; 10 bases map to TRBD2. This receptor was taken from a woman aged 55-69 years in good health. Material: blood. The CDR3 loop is CASSRTSGWDEQFF. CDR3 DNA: TGTGCCAGCAGTAGGACTAGCGGATGGGATGAGCAGTTCTTC.